The 11 T cell receptor beta chains below come from one sample, sequenced in a study of blood T cell repertoires in COVID-19 (dated by TCRdb to the early 2020s). The library relied on the immunoSEQ multiplex PCR assay. The source is immuneACCESS, and TCRdb retained only in-frame sequences with V and J called. Part of the clones is not carried over; for the studies checked, unresolved V genes explain less than half of this, and the remainder is unexplained. The sample table holds 120,000 to 150,000 clones, of which roughly 84% were seen once. Of the sample, roughly 3.9% falls within the top ten clones. Sequenced sample: PBMCs or T cells enriched from blood (not recorded which). Source of these receptors: a man between 50 and 59 years old in a cohort exposed to, infected with or recovered from COVID-19 (not recorded which).

CDR3 protein: CASSLTHTQYF. CDR3 sequence (DNA): TGTGCCAGCAGCTTAACTCATACGCAGTATTTT. This chain links TRBV11-1 with TRBJ2-3, with D uncertain. This CDR3 spans 11 amino acids. Trimming removed 2 bases from V and 7 bases from J, with 4 bases in between. The V gene's germline CDR1 is SGHAT and CDR2 FQDESV (reference sequence).

V is TRBV5-5 and J is TRBJ2-4; D not certain. In germline, CDR1 is SGHKS, CDR2 YYEKEE (reference sequence). V was cut by 2 bases and J by 4 bases, with 7 bases left in between. This CDR3 is 13 amino acids long. CDR3 loop: CASSFQLKNIQYF. The CDR3, as DNA: TGTGCCAGCAGCTTCCAACTTAAAAACATTCAGTACTTC.

V usage is TRBV7-2 and J usage is TRBJ2-7, with a tentative D call TRBD1 (6 bases). Per germline, CDR1 SGHTA and CDR2 FQGNSA. There are 15 residues in the CDR3. Trimming took off 7 bases at V and 0 bases at J, with 16 bases between the two ends. CDR3 loop: CASTPGTGPSYEQYF. As DNA, the CDR3 is TGTGCCAGCACCCCCGGCACAGGGCCCTCCTACGAGCAGTACTTC.

CDR3 amino acids: CASFTGHGYTF. CDR3 in DNA: TGTGCCAGCTTCACAGGGCATGGCTACACCTTC. This chain connects TRBV2 to TRBJ1-2; a possible D gene is TRBD1 (6 bases). V was shortened by 8 bases and J by 6 bases, with 10 bases between the two germline ends. This CDR3 is built from 11 residues. Germline V gene lookup returns CDR1 SNHLY and CDR2 FYNNEI.

The chain has TRBV29-1 and TRBJ2-3, with a weak D call TRBD2 (6 bases). V gave up 4 bases and J gave up 2 bases, with 10 bases separating them. The germline CDR1 and CDR2 sequences are SQVTM and ANQGSEA. This CDR3 spans 13 amino acids. The CDR3 coding sequence is TGCAGCGTTGCCGGGAGTGACACAGATACGCAGTATTTT. It yields the protein CSVAGSDTDTQYF.

This clone appeared a few times. The J gene is TRBJ1-6, the V gene TRBV7-2, with 7 bases that match TRBD1. V was pared by 6 bases and J by 6 bases, with 8 bases of the junction left unmatched. This CDR3 region has 15 residues. CDR1 is SGHTA and CDR2 is FQGNSA in the germline V gene. Here the CDR3 reads CASRGQGGTNSPLHF. CDR3 sequence (DNA): TGTGCCAGCAGGGGGCAAGGGGGCACTAATTCACCCCTCCACTTT.

This sequence joins TRBV19 and TRBJ1-2; D ambiguous. The CDR3 totals 11 residues. The V end lost 5 bases, the J end lost 4 bases, and 5 bases lay between the germline ends. Germline V gene data show CDR1 as LNHDA and CDR2 as SQIVND (reference sequence). The chain's CDR3 is CASSAGYGYTF. DNA of the CDR3: TGTGCCAGTAGTGCCGGCTATGGCTACACCTTC.

The chain is built from TRBV27 and TRBJ1-2; 7 bases are shared with TRBD1. Germline V CDR1 and CDR2: MNHEY, SMNVEV (reference sequence). Losses at the gene ends were 5 bases for V and 4 bases for J; bases not matched to a gene: 10. This CDR3 is built from 15 residues. CDR3 amino acids: CASSLRTGRGYGYTF. In DNA form, the CDR3 reads TGTGCCAGCAGTCTCCGGACAGGCCGCGGCTATGGCTACACCTTC.

V usage is TRBV4-1 and J usage is TRBJ2-3, with 8 bases matching TRBD1. The CDR3 spans 16 residues. Looked up from germline, CDR1 is MGHRA and CDR2 is YSYEKL. V lost 5 bases to trimming and J lost 2 bases; unmatched junction nucleotides: 9. CDR3 DNA: TGCGCCAGCAGCTCTTGGACAGGGCGAATCACAGATACGCAGTATTTT. Protein product: CASSSWTGRITDTQYF.

The chain combines TRBV6-4 with TRBJ2-2; no reliable D call. The length of the CDR3 is 13 residues. Germline values: CDR1 MRHNA, CDR2 SNTAGT. V was trimmed by 4 bases and J by 1 base, leaving 4 bases between them. CDR3 bases: TGTGCCAGCAGTGCCGGGAACACCGGGGAGCTGTTTTTT. Amino acid sequence: CASSAGNTGELFF.

The rearrangement links TRBV11-2 to TRBJ2-5; 9 bases agree with TRBD1. CDR1 is SGHAT, CDR2 FQNNGV, per germline. The CDR3 contains 13 residues. With V trimmed by 6 bases and J by 6 bases, 5 bases remained unmatched. DNA of the CDR3: TGTGCCAGCAGTACGGGACAGGGCCAGACCCAGTACTTC. It yields the protein CASSTGQGQTQYF.